The 30 T cell receptor beta chains given below trace back to one sample, sequenced in a study of blood T cell repertoires in COVID-19. The protocol was immunoSEQ multiplex PCR, while the TCRdb copy is restricted to in-frame clones and leaves out a portion. The sample holds fewer than 450,000 clones; around 90% are singletons and the top ten take less than 0.75%. Sequencing was done on a sample of PBMCs or T cells enriched from blood (not recorded which). The receptors were sampled from a young man who had recovered from COVID-19.

The chain carries TRBV6-1 and TRBJ1-5, with D unclear. The CDR3 extends over 16 amino acids. The germline gives CDR1 MNHNS, CDR2 SASEGT. Trimming removed 4 bases from V and 9 bases from J, with 22 bases in between. The CDR3 region is CASSGPKEPRGLPQHF. CDR3 bases: TGTGCCAGCAGTGGACCTAAAGAACCTCGAGGCCTGCCCCAGCATTTT.

DNA of the CDR3: TGTGCCAGCAGTTTAGCGGGAGTGGCAAGGGGCGAGCAGTACTTC. The encoded protein is CASSLAGVARGEQYF. The rearrangement joins TRBV28 to TRBJ2-7, with 7 bases fitting TRBD2. V was pared by 2 bases and J by 6 bases, with 10 bases of the junction left unmatched. This CDR3 has 15 amino acids. CDR1 is MDHEN, CDR2 SYDVKM, per germline.

The rearrangement links TRBV29-1 to TRBJ1-1; a possible D gene is TRBD1 (5 bases). Germline values: CDR1 SQVTM, CDR2 ANQGSEA. This CDR3 comprises 10 residues. V lost 5 bases, J lost 7 bases, and 8 bases lay in between. The CDR3 here is CSVLQGEAFF. Written as DNA, the CDR3 is TGCAGCGTTCTGCAGGGTGAAGCTTTCTTT.

This clone has a handful of counts. The same CDR3 is also encoded by other DNA sequences in this sample. The rearrangement links TRBV9 to TRBJ2-1; the D gene is possibly TRBD2 (6 bases). This CDR3 contains 15 residues. The germline V gene has CDR1 SGDLS and CDR2 YYNGEE. The V and J ends lost 0 bases and 0 bases respectively, with 7 bases between them. CDR3 nucleotides: TGTGCCAGCAGCGTAGAGACTAGCTCCTACAATGAGCAGTTCTTC. Translating it yields CASSVETSSYNEQFF.

This chain links TRBV29-1 with TRBJ1-3; perhaps TRBD1 as D (6 bases). The CDR3 contains 13 residues. The V gene lost 5 bases and the J gene lost 4 bases, with 12 bases spanning the gap. Germline V gene data show CDR1 as SQVTM and CDR2 as ANQGSEA. CDR3 loop: CSVRLQGGNTIYF. For the CDR3, the DNA is TGCAGCGTTAGACTCCAGGGGGGAAACACCATATATTTT.

The gene calls are TRBV10-3 and TRBJ1-1; D perhaps matches TRBD1 (5 bases). Germline V gene data show CDR1 as ENHRY and CDR2 as SYGVKD. This CDR3 spans 13 amino acids. V gave up 6 bases and J gave up 0 bases, with 8 bases separating them. The CDR3 is CAIRQDMNTEAFF. In nucleotides, the CDR3 is TGTGCCATCAGACAGGATATGAACACTGAAGCTTTCTTT.

V gene TRBV2 combines with J gene TRBJ1-6; 9 bases are a match to TRBD1. Per germline, CDR1 SNHLY and CDR2 FYNNEI. This CDR3 spans 16 amino acids. V shed 3 bases and J 9 bases; nucleotides not matched to a gene: 9. The CDR3: CASSDRQGDFSSPLHF. The CDR3 DNA follows: TGTGCCAGCAGTGACCGACAGGGGGATTTTTCTTCACCCCTCCACTTT.

A note on this clone: The same CDR3 also results from other DNA sequences found in this sample. This sequence joins TRBV12-3 or TRBV12-4 and TRBJ1-1; D is unclear. Trimming took off 6 bases at V and 5 bases at J, with 7 bases between the two ends. CDR3 length: 11 residues. The CDR3 sequence: CASRGGTEAFF. CDR3 bases: TGTGCCAGCAGGGGAGGGACTGAAGCTTTCTTT.

The rearrangement joins TRBV6-5 to TRBJ1-1; a weak D match, TRBD1 (6 bases). Trimming shortened V by 5 bases and J by 2 bases, and 12 bases separated the two germline ends. Per germline, CDR1 MNHEY and CDR2 SVGAGI. CDR3 length: 14 amino acids. CDR3: CASSRDILNTEAFF. CDR3 in DNA: TGTGCCAGCAGTCGGGACATCCTCAACACTGAAGCTTTCTTT.

The chain employs TRBV5-1 and TRBJ1-1, with D hard to call. CDR3 length: 14 amino acids. V was cut by 0 bases and J by 1 base, with 7 bases left in between. From germline, CDR1 is SGHRS and CDR2 YFSETQ. In nucleotides, the CDR3 is TGCGCCAGCAGCTTGGATTTCGGGAACACTGAAGCTTTCTTT. As protein: CASSLDFGNTEAFF. The full variable domain, with the rest looked up from reference TRBV5-1 and TRBJ1-1, is KAGVTQTPRYLIKTRGQQVTLSCSPISGHRSVSWYQQTPGQGLQFLFEYFSETQRNKGNFPGRFSGRQFSNSRSEMNVSTLELGDSALYLCASSLDFGNTEAFFGQGTRLTVV.

This chain joins TRBV18 and TRBJ1-6; tentative D call: TRBD1 (5 bases). The CDR3 is 16 residues long. V gave up 2 bases and J gave up 2 bases, with 10 bases separating them. Germline V CDR1 and CDR2: KGHSH, LQKENI. The CDR3 loop is CASSPLTAAYNSPLHF. CDR3 nucleotides: TGTGCCAGCTCACCATTGACAGCCGCCTATAATTCACCCCTCCACTTT.

The J gene is TRBJ1-6, the V gene TRBV7-2; weak D call: TRBD1 (6 bases). Germline V gene lookup returns CDR1 SGHTA and CDR2 FQGNSA. V lost 3 bases and J lost 5, with 8 bases in between. This CDR3 has 14 residues. CDR3 sequence (DNA): TGTGCCAGCAGCTTTTGGACAGATAATTCACCCCTCCACTTT. Residues: CASSFWTDNSPLHF.

V is TRBV6-5 and J is TRBJ2-7; D possibly corresponds to TRBD1 (5 bases). Trimming stripped 6 bases from V and 2 bases from J, with 17 bases between. The CDR3 extends over 15 amino acids. Germline lookup yields CDR1 MNHEY and CDR2 SVGAGI. The CDR3 sequence is CASRPQVLSTYEQYF. In DNA form, the CDR3 reads TGTGCCAGCAGGCCACAGGTCCTCTCCACCTACGAGCAGTACTTC.

CDR3 in amino acids: CASSSQTGVGTEAFF. CDR3 DNA: TGTGCCAGCAGCTCCCAAACAGGGGTGGGTACTGAAGCTTTCTTT. The V and J genes are TRBV5-5 and TRBJ1-1; 7 nucleotides align to TRBD1. Germline CDR1 and CDR2: SGHKS and YYEKEE (reference sequence). This CDR3 contains 15 residues. V was pared by 3 bases and J by 5 bases, with 10 bases of the junction left unmatched.

The chain links TRBV5-1 to TRBJ2-2; unclear D gene. Trimming removed 0 bases at V and 1 base at J, with 10 bases between. CDR1 and CDR2 from the germline V gene are SGHRS and YFSETQ. The CDR3 sequence is 16 residues long. This CDR3 is CASSLGSSRNTGELFF. Here the CDR3 DNA reads TGCGCCAGCAGCTTGGGGAGCTCTAGGAACACCGGGGAGCTGTTTTTT.

V and J are TRBV12-3 or TRBV12-4 and TRBJ1-5, with TRBD1 as a possible D gene (6 bases). This CDR3 is 13 amino acids long. V shed 5 bases and J shed 15 bases, with 20 bases lying between them. The CDR3 DNA is TGTGCCAGCAGTCAAACACCGGGACAACAAAGGCATTTT. Its protein is CASSQTPGQQRHF.

Turning to this clone: This clone may be a read error of a much larger clone one base away. V is TRBV5-4 and J is TRBJ1-2; 10 nucleotides match TRBD1. Germline CDR1 reads SGHNT; CDR2 reads YYREEE (reference sequence). CDR3 length equals 14 residues. V shed 3 bases, J shed 2 bases, and the junction held 1 base outside the gene matches. The CDR3 is CASSSGQGNYGYTF. The DNA of the CDR3 is TGTGCCAGCAGCTCGGGACAGGGGAACTATGGCTACACCTTC.

The gene calls are TRBV6-5 and TRBJ1-2; TRBD1 matches 8 bases. J was trimmed by 9 bases and V by 4 bases; bases with no gene match: 7. The CDR3 length is 13 residues. The germline V gene encodes CDR1 MNHEY and CDR2 SVGAGI. CDR3 bases: TGTGCCAGCAGTTCGACAGGGGCGGGGCGCTACACCTTC. It specifies CASSSTGAGRYTF.

This chain connects TRBV19 to TRBJ1-6, with a tentative D call TRBD1 (6 bases). The CDR3 sequence is 19 residues long. The ends were cut back, 4 bases at V and 7 bases at J, with 26 bases in the middle. Germline V lookup: CDR1 LNHDA, CDR2 SQIVND (reference sequence). In DNA form, the CDR3 reads TGTGCCAGTAGTAATAAGGTGGGGGCAGGCGGTCCAAGGAATTCACCCCTCCACTTT. This gives the protein CASSNKVGAGGPRNSPLHF.

The gene calls are TRBV20-1 and TRBJ2-7; D might be TRBD2 (6 bases). CDR1 is DFQATT, CDR2 SNEGSKA, per germline (reference sequence). Trimming took 3 bases from V and 0 from J, leaving 9 bases between them. The CDR3 length is 13 residues. The CDR3 sequence is CSASSGPSYEQYF. CDR3 nucleotides: TGCAGTGCTAGTAGCGGCCCCTCCTACGAGCAGTACTTC.

CDR3: CSASTGGHTEAFF. The CDR3 nucleotides read TGCAGCGCCTCAACAGGGGGTCACACTGAAGCTTTCTTT. The chain joins TRBV29-1 to TRBJ1-1, with TRBD1 matching 8 bases. Trimming removed 7 bases from V and 3 bases from J; junction bases left unmatched: 7. This CDR3 comprises 13 residues. CDR1 and CDR2 (germline): SQVTM, ANQGSEA. The full variable domain, rest sourced from reference TRBV29-1 and TRBJ1-1, is SAVISQKPSRDICQRGTSLTIQCQVDSQVTMMFWYRQQPGQSLTLIATANQGSEATYESGFVIDKFPISRPNLTFSTLTVSNMSPEDSSIYLCSASTGGHTEAFFGQGTRLTVV.

This chain joins TRBV27 and TRBJ2-1, with 7 bases identical to TRBD1. CDR3 length: 17 amino acids. V gave up 1 base and J gave up 9 bases; unmatched junction bases: 15. Germline V CDR1 and CDR2: MNHEY, SMNVEV (reference sequence). CDR3: CASSLFPTGNPGGEQFF. In DNA form, the CDR3 reads TGTGCCAGCAGTTTATTCCCGACAGGGAATCCTGGCGGTGAGCAGTTCTTC.

This chain uses TRBV30 with TRBJ1-1; D is uncertain. The germline V gene encodes CDR1 GTSNPN and CDR2 SVGIG (reference sequence). The V gene lost 7 bases and the J gene lost 0 bases, with 6 bases spanning the gap. There are 11 residues in the CDR3. The CDR3 DNA reads as TGTGCCTCTCGGTTGAACACTGAAGCTTTCTTT. This gives the protein CASRLNTEAFF.

The chain carries TRBV11-2 and TRBJ2-1; 8 bases are shared with TRBD2. This CDR3 is built from 14 residues. Germline CDR1 is SGHAT and CDR2 is FQNNGV. The trim removed 1 base at V and 6 bases at J, leaving 2 bases unmatched. CDR3 nucleotide sequence: TGTGCCAGCAGCTTAGCGGGAGGGTTCAATGAGCAGTTCTTC. This encodes CASSLAGGFNEQFF.

V usage is TRBV7-7 and J usage is TRBJ2-3; D is undetermined. The germline V gene encodes CDR1 SSHAT and CDR2 FNYEAQ (reference sequence). V was clipped by 5 bases and J by 7 bases, with 13 bases between them. This CDR3 has 13 amino acids. CDR3 sequence (DNA): TGTGCCAGCAGCCCAAACTCCATCAATACGCAGTATTTT. The encoded protein is CASSPNSINTQYF.

The V gene is TRBV7-9, the J gene TRBJ1-3, with a weak D call TRBD1 (5 bases). The germline V gene has CDR1 SEHNR and CDR2 FQNEAQ (reference sequence). Trimming shortened V by 8 bases and J by 4 bases, and 15 bases separated the two germline ends. The CDR3 is 14 residues long. The CDR3 DNA follows: TGTGCCAGCGGTACCGGGGCGGGGGGAAACACCATATATTTT. Encoded protein: CASGTGAGGNTIYF.

The chain employs TRBV7-7 and TRBJ2-1; 11 bases fit TRBD2. J was trimmed by 9 bases and V by 5 bases; bases with no gene match: 6. CDR3 size: 14 residues. Germline V CDR1 and CDR2: SSHAT, FNYEAQ (reference sequence). CDR3 bases: TGTGCCAGCAGCACACTAGCGGGAGTTGGTGAGCAGTTCTTC. Translating gives CASSTLAGVGEQFF.

The V call is TRBV9, the J call TRBJ2-3; TRBD2 is a possible D gene (6 bases). This CDR3 has 15 amino acids. Trimming stripped 0 bases from V and 0 bases from J, with 8 bases between. Looked up from germline, CDR1 is SGDLS and CDR2 is YYNGEE. The CDR3 coding sequence is TGTGCCAGCAGCGTAGTAGCGGAAAGCACAGATACGCAGTATTTT. It is translated as CASSVVAESTDTQYF.

This chain joins TRBV7-9 and TRBJ2-5, with 7 bases that match TRBD1. This CDR3 contains 14 residues. The ends lost 5 bases at V and 3 bases at J; junction bases unmatched: 6. From germline, CDR1 is SEHNR and CDR2 FQNEAQ (reference sequence). CDR3 sequence: CASSATGIKETQYF. The CDR3 nucleotides are TGTGCCAGCAGCGCGACAGGGATTAAAGAGACCCAGTACTTC.

The chain employs TRBV5-1 and TRBJ2-1; 7 nucleotides align to TRBD1. V trimming: 2 bases; J trimming: 0 bases; junction bases outside the gene matches: 5. This CDR3 is 16 amino acids long. Germline CDR1 reads SGHRS; CDR2 reads YFSETQ. The CDR3 DNA follows: TGCGCCAGCAGCTTTTCGACAGGGTCCTCCTACAATGAGCAGTTCTTC. It is translated as CASSFSTGSSYNEQFF. Full variable domain (missing parts from reference TRBV5-1 and TRBJ2-1): KAGVTQTPRYLIKTRGQQVTLSCSPISGHRSVSWYQQTPGQGLQFLFEYFSETQRNKGNFPGRFSGRQFSNSRSEMNVSTLELGDSALYLCASSFSTGSSYNEQFFGPGTRLTVL.